The rows below give T cell receptor beta chains drawn from one sample of a study of blood T cell repertoires in COVID-19. Only in-frame clones appear in the TCRdb table, and some are missing; sequencing was by immunoSEQ multiplex PCR. The sample lists some 230,000 clones, about 83% seen once, with around 7.2% in the top ten. Sequencing was performed on peripheral blood. These receptors were collected from a woman aged 45-65 years with acute or convalescent COVID-19. Each CDR3 is given with its conserved first and last residue. The order of the fields is clone size, D gene, J gene, V gene, CDR3 length, CDR3 protein, CDR3 DNA. A D gene is named only where the DNA matches it firmly. Where a row states a size, it is once, few, many or the class of an expanded clone; other rows omit it.

.,.,TRBJ2-1,TRBV27,15,CASSLRGYVTNEQFF,TGTGCCAGCAGTTTACGAGGGTACGTAACCAATGAGCAGTTCTTC
once,TRBD1,TRBJ1-1,TRBV19,16,CASSTPPGQGTPEAFF,TGTGCCAGTAGTACCCCTCCGGGACAGGGAACTCCTGAAGCTTTCTTT
.,TRBD1,TRBJ1-1,TRBV28,12,CASRPRDRKAFF,TGTGCCAGCCGCCCGAGGGACAGAAAGGCTTTCTTT
.,TRBD1,TRBJ2-5,TRBV6-1,16,CASSERWDSLIETQYF,TGTGCCAGCAGTGAAAGGTGGGACAGTTTGATAGAGACCCAGTACTTC
.,.,TRBJ2-7,TRBV4-2,18,CASSRLGGRQASSYEQYF,TGTGCCAGCAGCCGACTCGGGGGGAGACAGGCGAGCTCCTACGAGCAGTACTTC
.,.,TRBJ1-2,TRBV19,12,CASSLGARGYTF,TGTGCCAGTAGTCTGGGGGCGAGAGGCTACACCTTC
.,.,TRBJ1-1,TRBV28,14,CASSWGLPNTEAFF,TGTGCCAGCAGTTGGGGACTCCCGAACACTGAAGCTTTCTTT
.,TRBD2,TRBJ2-3,TRBV28,13,CASRNRLAGTQYF,TGTGCCAGCAGAAATAGACTAGCGGGGACGCAGTATTTT
.,TRBD2,TRBJ2-3,TRBV7-2,16,CASSLGGLAGTDTQYF,TGTGCCAGCAGCTTAGGGGGACTAGCGGGAACAGATACGCAGTATTTT
.,TRBD1,TRBJ2-2,TRBV18,15,CASSVGQGDSGELFF,TGTGCCAGCTCAGTTGGACAGGGGGATTCCGGGGAGCTGTTTTTT
.,TRBD2,TRBJ2-3,TRBV7-2,14,CASIKAGGTDTQYF,TGTGCCAGCATTAAAGCGGGGGGCACAGATACGCAGTATTTT
few,TRBD1,TRBJ1-5,TRBV4-2,19,CASSQGDQGATNSNQPQHF,TGTGCCAGCAGCCAAGGCGACCAGGGGGCCACTAATAGCAATCAGCCCCAGCATTTT
.,.,TRBJ2-7,TRBV7-2,15,CASSPPGSLSYEQYF,TGTGCCAGCAGCCCCCCGGGGAGCCTCTCCTACGAGCAGTACTTC
.,.,TRBJ1-2,TRBV9,15,CASSKEGQGRYGYTF,TGTGCCAGCAGCAAGGAGGGGCAGGGAAGGTATGGCTACACCTTC
.,TRBD1,TRBJ2-1,TRBV28,15,CASSFADRGWDEQFF,TGTGCCAGCAGTTTTGCCGACAGGGGTTGGGATGAGCAGTTCTTC
.,TRBD2,TRBJ2-5,TRBV7-8,14,CASNKLRGKETQYF,TGTGCCAGCAACAAGTTGCGGGGGAAAGAGACCCAGTACTTC
few,TRBD1,TRBJ1-1,TRBV6-5,11,CASSRDRATFF,TGTGCCAGCAGTAGGGACAGGGCGACTTTCTTT
.,.,TRBJ2-1,TRBV12-3/TRBV12-4,13,CASSLAGTVEQFF,TGTGCCAGCAGTTTAGCCGGTACTGTGGAGCAGTTCTTC
.,.,TRBJ2-2,TRBV5-6,15,CASSLGPTDTGELFF,TGTGCCAGCAGCTTGGGCCCGACAGACACCGGGGAGCTGTTTTTT
.,.,TRBJ1-2,TRBV4-2,15,CASSQERGSVYGYTF,TGTGCCAGCAGCCAAGAACGGGGATCGGTCTATGGCTACACCTTC
.,TRBD1,TRBJ1-2,TRBV28,13,CASRRQGDYGYTF,TGTGCCAGCAGAAGACAGGGGGACTATGGCTACACCTTC
.,TRBD1,TRBJ1-4,TRBV11-2,15,CASSPPGGINEKLFF,TGTGCCAGCAGCCCTCCAGGGGGAATTAATGAAAAACTGTTTTTT
.,.,TRBJ2-3,TRBV5-4,16,CASSAGGKRSTDTQYF,TGTGCCAGCAGCGCCGGCGGGAAGCGGAGCACAGATACGCAGTATTTT
.,.,TRBJ2-2,TRBV19,14,CASSIGRADGELFF,TGTGCCAGTAGTATCGGCAGGGCGGACGGGGAGCTGTTTTTT
.,.,TRBJ1-1,TRBV9,15,CASSEHGKMNTEAFF,TGTGCCAGCAGCGAACACGGGAAAATGAACACTGAAGCTTTCTTT
.,TRBD1,TRBJ1-1,TRBV7-9,14,CASRRQGAYTEAFF,TGTGCCAGCAGGCGACAGGGGGCATACACTGAAGCTTTCTTT
.,.,TRBJ2-6,TRBV9,22,CASSPNLGRLVGASSGANVLTF,TGTGCCAGCAGCCCCAACCTCGGAAGACTAGTTGGGGCTAGCTCTGGGGCCAACGTCCTGACTTTC
few,.,TRBJ1-5,TRBV9,15,CASSVGTVPNQPQHF,TGTGCCAGCAGCGTAGGGACAGTACCCAATCAGCCCCAGCATTTT
few,.,TRBJ2-7,TRBV6-4,12,CASSELAYEQYF,TGTGCCAGCAGTGAACTAGCCTACGAGCAGTACTTC
.,TRBD2,TRBJ2-7,TRBV11-2,14,CASSSSGGAGEQYF,TGTGCCAGCAGCTCTAGCGGGGGGGCCGGCGAGCAGTACTTC
few,TRBD1,TRBJ2-5,TRBV5-1,14,CASSLQGARETQYF,TGCGCCAGCAGCTTACAGGGGGCGCGGGAGACCCAGTACTTC
.,.,TRBJ1-4,TRBV14,11,CASSQGTKLFF,TGTGCCAGCAGCCAAGGGACTAAACTGTTTTTT
.,.,TRBJ1-3,TRBV4-2,17,CASSRLGGGSTGNTIYF,TGTGCCAGCAGCCGCTTAGGCGGGGGGAGTACCGGAAACACCATATATTTT
.,.,TRBJ1-1,TRBV10-3,12,CAISEPQGQAFF,TGTGCCATCAGTGAGCCACAGGGACAAGCTTTCTTT
.,TRBD1,TRBJ2-7,TRBV10-3,15,CAISHGQGRSTEQYF,TGTGCCATCAGCCACGGACAGGGCCGGAGTACCGAGCAGTACTTC
.,.,TRBJ1-5,TRBV28,14,CASSLRVPNQPQHF,TGTGCCAGCAGTTTGAGGGTCCCCAATCAGCCCCAGCATTTT
.,.,TRBJ2-3,TRBV18,16,CASSVDSLSTSDTQYF,TGTGCCAGCTCGGTAGATTCCTTAAGTACTTCAGATACGCAGTATTTT
.,.,TRBJ2-7,TRBV18,14,CASSPTAQGYEQYF,TGTGCCAGCTCACCCACCGCCCAGGGGTACGAGCAGTACTTC
.,.,TRBJ1-1,TRBV5-1,15,CASSQEGRRNTEAFF,TGCGCCAGCAGTCAAGAGGGCAGGCGGAACACTGAAGCTTTCTTT
.,TRBD2,TRBJ2-7,TRBV4-2,13,CASAYGLAAEQYF,TGTGCCAGCGCCTACGGACTAGCGGCCGAGCAGTACTTC
.,.,TRBJ1-5,TRBV5-4,16,CASSLVPRAINQPQHF,TGTGCCAGCAGCTTGGTGCCCAGGGCTATCAATCAGCCCCAGCATTTT
.,.,TRBJ1-2,TRBV5-4,13,CASNLKEGVGYTF,TGTGCCAGCAACCTGAAAGAAGGGGTCGGCTACACCTTC
.,TRBD2,TRBJ2-4,TRBV5-5,16,CASSLGGGGVQNIQYF,TGTGCCAGCAGCTTGGGAGGCGGGGGTGTACAAAACATTCAGTACTTC
.,.,TRBJ2-4,TRBV20-1,11,CSELAKNIQYF,TGCAGTGAGCTAGCCAAAAACATTCAGTACTTC
.,TRBD1,TRBJ2-5,TRBV19,13,CASSTQGAETQYF,TGTGCCAGTAGTACGCAGGGGGCAGAGACCCAGTACTTC
.,.,TRBJ1-2,TRBV20-1,10,CRVTGDGYTF,TGCAGGGTAACGGGGGATGGCTACACCTTC
.,.,TRBJ1-1,TRBV7-3,15,CASSLFGGLGTEAFF,TGTGCCAGCAGCTTATTCGGTGGACTTGGCACTGAAGCTTTCTTT
.,.,TRBJ1-1,TRBV5-1,13,CASSLVANTEAFF,TGCGCCAGCAGCTTGGTGGCGAACACTGAAGCTTTCTTT
once,TRBD1,TRBJ2-1,TRBV6-5,16,CASSYRRQGRVNEQFF,TGTGCCAGCAGTTACCGGAGACAGGGCAGGGTCAATGAGCAGTTCTTC